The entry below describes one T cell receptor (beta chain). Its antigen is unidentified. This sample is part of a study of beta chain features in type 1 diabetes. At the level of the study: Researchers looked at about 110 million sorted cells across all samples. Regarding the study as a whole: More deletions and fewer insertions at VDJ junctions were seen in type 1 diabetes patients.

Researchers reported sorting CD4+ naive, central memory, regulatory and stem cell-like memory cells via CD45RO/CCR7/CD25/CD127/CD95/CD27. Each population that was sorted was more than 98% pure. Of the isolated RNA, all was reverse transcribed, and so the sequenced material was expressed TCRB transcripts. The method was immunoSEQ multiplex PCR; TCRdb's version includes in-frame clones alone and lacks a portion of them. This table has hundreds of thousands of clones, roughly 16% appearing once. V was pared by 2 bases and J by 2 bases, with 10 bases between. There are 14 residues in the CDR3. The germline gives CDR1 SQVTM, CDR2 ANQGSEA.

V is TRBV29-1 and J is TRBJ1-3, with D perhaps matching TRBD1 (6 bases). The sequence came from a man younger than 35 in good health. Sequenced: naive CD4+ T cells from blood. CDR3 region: CSVETTGTGNTIYF. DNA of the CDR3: TGCAGCGTTGAAACGACAGGAACTGGAAACACCATATATTTT. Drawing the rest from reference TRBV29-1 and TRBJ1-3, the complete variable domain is SAVISQKPSRDICQRGTSLTIQCQVDSQVTMMFWYRQQPGQSLTLIATANQGSEATYESGFVIDKFPISRPNLTFSTLTVSNMSPEDSSIYLCSVETTGTGNTIYFGEGSWLTVV.